This T cell receptor (beta chain) was documented in a study of cytomegalovirus exposure and HLA in healthy donors. Study background: Earlier, 200 million or so T cells were analyzed, and 117 million unique TCR beta sequences were found among them.

Germline V CDR1 and CDR2: SGHAT, FQNNGV. The CDR3 totals 12 residues. Points on this clone: The antigen remains unidentified. Its ends do not fully match the called genes, so a read error is possible. This sample also contains other DNA sequences that code for the same CDR3.

The study's findings and limits: Later, an analysis found that common viral pathogens appeared to be linked with several of the most significant clusters.

PCR was performed using 60 Vbeta and 13 Jbeta primers. Profiling relied on immunoSEQ multiplex PCR, and the TCRdb table lists in-frame clones only, not all of them. This sample has about 150,000 clones, with more than 70% found just once. This receptor was taken from a man between 18 and 35 years old in good health and CMV-seropositive. V usage is TRBV11-2 and J usage is TRBJ2-7; D is undetermined. Material for sequencing was PBMCs. The CDR3 sequence: CASSLDRYEQYF. DNA of the CDR3: TGTGCCAGCAGCCTAGACCGGTACGAGCAGTACTTC.